The 15 T cell receptor beta chains listed next were all sequenced from one sample in a study of blood T cell repertoires in COVID-19. Generated by immunoSEQ multiplex PCR, the TCRdb table keeps only in-frame clones and is missing some. Of around 200,000 clones detected, about 85% appear once; the ten largest clones hold approximately 12%. Source material: peripheral blood. The receptors stem from a woman aged 18-30 years who had recovered from COVID-19.

This chain uses TRBV29-1 with TRBJ2-7; 7 bases agree with TRBD1. In germline, CDR1 is SQVTM, CDR2 ANQGSEA. This CDR3 is built from 13 residues. V lost 6 bases and J lost 0; bases outside the gene matches: 5. In nucleotides, the CDR3 is TGCAGCGTGGAGGACAGGACCTCCTACGAGCAGTACTTC. This gives the protein CSVEDRTSYEQYF.

V usage is TRBV5-1 and J usage is TRBJ2-2, with TRBD2 matching over 9 bases. The ends lost 5 bases at V and 4 bases at J; junction bases unmatched: 9. CDR1 is SGHRS and CDR2 is YFSETQ in the germline V gene. This CDR3 has 16 amino acids. The CDR3 DNA sequence: TGCGCCAGCAGACAAGTAGCGGGAGACCCCACCGGGGAGCTGTTTTTT. Its translation: CASRQVAGDPTGELFF.

The gene calls are TRBV19 and TRBJ1-6; 8 positions agree with TRBD1. Germline CDR1 reads LNHDA; CDR2 reads SQIVND (reference sequence). J was trimmed by 11 bases and V by 7 bases; bases with no gene match: 25. The CDR3 spans 19 residues. The CDR3 loop reads CASTLRYRTGSFFGAPLHF. CDR3 in DNA: TGTGCCAGTACCCTGAGGTACCGGACAGGGTCCTTCTTCGGTGCACCCCTCCACTTT.

The gene calls are TRBV14 and TRBJ2-7; D gene uncertain. This CDR3 spans 14 amino acids. Germline V lookup: CDR1 SGHDN, CDR2 FVKESK. V was pared by 0 bases and J by 5 bases, with 11 bases between. The CDR3 is CASSQDYSSDEQYF. The CDR3 coding sequence is TGTGCCAGCAGCCAAGATTACAGTTCGGACGAGCAGTACTTC. The whole variable domain, filled in from reference TRBV14 and TRBJ2-7, reads EAGVTQFPSHSVIEKGQTVTLRCDPISGHDNLYWYRRVMGKEIKFLLHFVKESKQDESGMPNNRFLAERTGGTYSTLKVQPAELEDSGVYFCASSQDYSSDEQYFGPGTRLTVT.

The gene calls are TRBV6-5 and TRBJ1-1, with D unresolved. The germline V gene encodes CDR1 MNHEY and CDR2 SVGAGI. The CDR3 has 14 amino acids. V was pared by 0 bases and J by 5 bases, with 10 bases between. This chain's CDR3 is CASSYSNQRTEAFF. The CDR3, as DNA: TGTGCCAGCAGTTACTCGAATCAACGGACTGAAGCTTTCTTT.

This chain links TRBV11-2 with TRBJ1-1; 7 bases fit TRBD1. Germline CDR1 and CDR2: SGHAT and FQNNGV. The CDR3 is 14 amino acids. With 5 bases clipped from V and 0 bases from J, the junction kept 3 bases outside the gene matches. CDR3 sequence: CASSAGQMNTEAFF. The CDR3 DNA follows: TGTGCCAGCAGCGCGGGACAGATGAACACTGAAGCTTTCTTT.

Written as DNA, the CDR3 is TGCGCCAGCAGTCTCCGGGACAGGCTTTCCTATGGCTACACCTTC. This codes for CASSLRDRLSYGYTF. V and J are TRBV5-1 and TRBJ1-2; TRBD1 matches at 8 bases. Germline loops: CDR1 SGHRS, CDR2 YFSETQ. The V and J ends lost 5 bases and 4 bases, in that order; junction bases with no gene match: 10. This CDR3 has 15 amino acids.

V is TRBV13 and J is TRBJ2-1; 14 bases match TRBD2. The V gene end was trimmed by 4 bases and the J gene end by 7 bases; junction bases not matched to a gene: 6. CDR3 length equals 16 residues. Germline V lookup: CDR1 PRHDT, CDR2 FYEKMQ (reference sequence). The CDR3 DNA follows: TGTGCCAGCAGCTCTACCGGGACTAGCGGGAGAAATGAGCAGTTCTTC. Its translation is CASSSTGTSGRNEQFF.

The rearrangement links TRBV14 to TRBJ2-3; TRBD2 aligns across 8 bases. Per the germline V gene, CDR1 is SGHDN and CDR2 is FVKESK. The CDR3 is 17 residues long. Trimming at V came to 4 bases and at J to 4 bases, leaving 13 bases not matched to a gene. The CDR3 DNA reads TGTGCCAGCAGCCCTATCTCCGGGACTAGTCGTTCAGATACGCAGTATTTT. It is translated as CASSPISGTSRSDTQYF.

V and J are TRBV11-3 and TRBJ2-2; 13 bases fit TRBD2. CDR1 SGHNT and CDR2 YENEEA come from the germline V gene. Germline trimming cut 3 bases from V and 3 bases from J; bases unmatched to any gene: 4. CDR3 length equals 17 residues. The CDR3 loop is CASSLSLAGGDTGELFF. CDR3 nucleotides: TGTGCCAGCAGCTTGTCACTAGCGGGAGGGGACACCGGGGAGCTGTTTTTT. Variable domain in full (rest from reference TRBV11-3 and TRBJ2-2): EAGVVQSPRYKIIEKKQPVAFWCNPISGHNTLYWYLQNLGQGPELLIRYENEEAVDDSQLPKDRFSAERLKGVDSTLKIQPAELGDSAVYLCASSLSLAGGDTGELFFGEGSRLTVL.

This chain connects TRBV9 to TRBJ2-7; D perhaps matches TRBD2 (6 bases). The germline V gene has CDR1 SGDLS and CDR2 YYNGEE. Trimming took 10 bases from V and 7 from J, leaving 9 bases between them. The CDR3 loop spans 9 amino acids. The CDR3 coding sequence is TGTGCCGGACGGGGGGAGCAGTACTTC. This encodes CAGRGEQYF. Combining the CDR3 with reference TRBV9 and TRBJ2-7 gives the whole variable domain DSGVTQTPKHLITATGQRVTLRCSPRSGDLSVYWYQQSLDQGLQFLIQYYNGEERAKGNILERFSAQQFPDLHSELNLSSLELGDSALYFCAGRGEQYFGPGTRLTVT.

This clone was detected only once. V is TRBV18 and J is TRBJ2-7; 8 bases agree with TRBD2. Unmatched junction bases numbered 6, after V lost 0 bases and J lost 5 bases. The CDR3 sequence is 15 residues long. Germline lookup yields CDR1 KGHSH and CDR2 LQKENI. The CDR3 DNA is TGTGCCAGCTCACCACCCAGCGGGAGAGGGAACGAGCAGTACTTC. Its protein product is CASSPPSGRGNEQYF.

The rearrangement links TRBV2 to TRBJ2-7; 7 bases are shared with TRBD1. Germline CDR1 is SNHLY and CDR2 is FYNNEI. The CDR3 loop spans 13 amino acids. V lost 3 bases, J lost 5 bases, and 4 bases stayed unmatched. CDR3 residues: CASSDGTGDEQYF. In DNA form, the CDR3 reads TGTGCCAGCAGTGATGGTACAGGGGACGAGCAGTACTTC.

The chain combines TRBV5-1 with TRBJ2-3; 10 positions match TRBD2. V lost 3 bases, J lost 2 bases, and 3 bases stayed unmatched. Germline values: CDR1 SGHRS, CDR2 YFSETQ. The CDR3 runs to 15 residues. The CDR3 spells CASSSTSGFTDTQYF. In DNA form, the CDR3 reads TGCGCCAGCAGCTCGACTAGCGGGTTCACAGATACGCAGTATTTT.

The chain links TRBV2 to TRBJ2-1; 10 bases align to TRBD2. Trimming cost V 5 bases and J 6 bases; bases outside gene matches: 4. Germline-derived CDR1 and CDR2 are SNHLY and FYNNEI. CDR3 size: 14 residues. The CDR3 DNA follows: TGTGCCAGCAGTCGGGGGACTAGCGTCAATGAGCAGTTCTTC. It specifies CASSRGTSVNEQFF.